Listed here are 12 T cell receptor beta chains from one sample, sequenced in a study of T-cell memory formation after mild COVID-19. TCRdb reanalysed the 5' RACE reads using MiXCR and keeps one entry per CDR3 protein. The table has hundreds of thousands of distinct CDR3 sequences, around 24% seen once. The sample comprised PBMCs or a T cell subset sorted from them (not recorded which). The receptor source for this set is an adult woman who had mild COVID-19 (a few samples of this study predate the infection). Cell type and time point are not known.

This clonotype turned up a few times. The junction differs from germline at one of its ends, possibly a read error. The gene calls are TRBV20-1 and TRBJ2-1; 7 positions match TRBD1. The CDR3 runs 11 residues. Germline V gene sequence: CDR1 DFQATT, CDR2 SNEGSKA (reference sequence). In DNA, the CDR3 is TGCAGTGCCCCGGGACAGCTCGTGAGGCTCTTC. Translation gives CSAPGQLVRLF.

This chain joins TRBV10-3 and TRBJ2-3, with D possibly being TRBD1 (6 bases). Trimming left V 9 bases short and J 3 bases short, with 10 bases between. The CDR3 loop spans 12 amino acids. The germline V gene encodes CDR1 ENHRY and CDR2 SYGVKD. CDR3 nucleotides: TGTGCCATAAAGACAGGTACAGATACGCAGTATTTT. Protein sequence: CAIKTGTDTQYF.

This chain joins TRBV20-1 and TRBJ2-2; tentatively, D is TRBD1 (6 bases). Germline V CDR1 and CDR2: DFQATT, SNEGSKA (reference sequence). This CDR3 has 16 residues. V lost 0 bases, J lost 5 bases, and 16 bases lay in between. The CDR3 region is CSARDREQGETGELFF. The CDR3, as DNA: TGCAGTGCTAGAGATAGGGAACAGGGAGAGACCGGGGAGCTGTTTTTT.

This clonotype turned up a few times. The V and J genes are TRBV24-1 and TRBJ1-2, with D perhaps TRBD1 (6 bases). Germline V lookup: CDR1 KGHDR, CDR2 SFDVKD. The CDR3 is 12 residues long. V lost 3 bases, J lost 6 bases, and 7 bases lay in between. CDR3 DNA sequence: TGTGCCACCAGTGATGCAGGGGATGGCTACACCTTC. As protein: CATSDAGDGYTF.

DNA of the CDR3: TGTGCCAGCAGCCCAGACAGGGGCCGGTTCCAGTACTTC. Its protein is CASSPDRGRFQYF. The V gene is TRBV11-3, the J gene TRBJ2-5; 8 bases align to TRBD1. The V gene's germline CDR1 is SGHNT and CDR2 YENEEA. The CDR3 totals 13 residues. The V and J ends lost 5 bases and 10 bases, in that order; junction bases with no gene match: 9. Full variable domain (missing parts from reference TRBV11-3 and TRBJ2-5): EAGVVQSPRYKIIEKKQPVAFWCNPISGHNTLYWYLQNLGQGPELLIRYENEEAVDDSQLPKDRFSAERLKGVDSTLKIQPAELGDSAVYLCASSPDRGRFQYFGPGTRLLVL.

The J gene is TRBJ2-7, the V gene TRBV15; TRBD2 matches 10 bases. Losses at the gene ends were 4 bases for V and 5 bases for J; bases not matched to a gene: 8. The CDR3 length is 15 residues. Germline V gene sequence: CDR1 LNHNV, CDR2 YYDKDF (reference sequence). CDR3 bases: TGTGCCACCAGCAAGCTAGCGGGAGAAATGGACGAGCAGTACTTC. This gives the protein CATSKLAGEMDEQYF.

The rearrangement links TRBV24-1 to TRBJ1-4; D gene unclear. The CDR3 is 15 amino acids. The germline CDR1 and CDR2 sequences are KGHDR and SFDVKD. The V end lost 4 bases, the J end lost 0 bases, and 8 bases lay between the germline ends. CDR3 sequence (DNA): TGTGCCACCAGTGACTCGACGGCAACTAATGAAAAACTGTTTTTT. Its protein is CATSDSTATNEKLFF.

This clonotype has more than one count but fewer than ten. The J gene is TRBJ2-7, the V gene TRBV29-1, with 8 bases identical to TRBD1. Germline CDR1 reads SQVTM; CDR2 reads ANQGSEA. V was clipped by 3 bases and J by 3 bases; unmatched bases: 4. CDR3 length equals 13 residues. CDR3 amino acids: CSVDAGTGYEQYF. The CDR3 DNA follows: TGCAGCGTTGATGCCGGGACAGGCTACGAGCAGTACTTC.

At least ten counts were recorded for this clonotype. The chain recombines TRBV12-3 or TRBV12-4 with TRBJ2-7, with TRBD2 matching over 11 bases. The CDR3 totals 14 residues. The V gene end was trimmed by 6 bases and the J gene end by 2 bases; junction bases not matched to a gene: 3. In nucleotides, the CDR3 is TGTGCCAGCAGCCGTAGCGGGGGGGCCTACGAGCAGTACTTC. It translates to CASSRSGGAYEQYF.

The rearrangement uses TRBV6-2 or TRBV6-3 and TRBJ2-3, with 8 nucleotides matching TRBD1. The V gene end was trimmed by 6 bases and the J gene end by 5 bases; junction bases not matched to a gene: 10. This CDR3 has 15 amino acids. CDR1 is MNHEY, CDR2 SVGEGT, per germline. The CDR3 is CASSAPGQELDTQYF. For the CDR3, the DNA is TGTGCCAGCAGCGCTCCGGGACAGGAGTTAGATACGCAGTATTTT.

The CDR3 DNA reads as TGTGCCAGCAGCCCAACAGGGACCCTCTATGGCTACACCTTC. Its translation is CASSPTGTLYGYTF. The J gene is TRBJ1-2, the V gene TRBV12-3 or TRBV12-4; D perhaps matches TRBD1 (6 bases). This CDR3 region has 14 residues. V dropped 6 bases and J dropped 4 bases, with 15 bases sitting between them.

The chain carries TRBV11-2 and TRBJ2-5; D not certain. V lost 4 bases and J lost 4, with 7 bases in between. The CDR3 loop spans 12 amino acids. Germline loops: CDR1 SGHAT, CDR2 FQNNGV. CDR3 sequence: CASSSAPETQYF. The CDR3 nucleotides read TGTGCCAGCAGCTCTGCCCCAGAGACCCAGTACTTC.